One and the same sample provided the 27 T cell receptor beta chains below, sequenced in a study of blood T cell repertoires in COVID-19. TCRdb keeps only in-frame clones here, not all; method: immunoSEQ multiplex PCR. The sample contains more than 95,000 clones, around 76% of which appear only once. Sequencing input: peripheral blood. The origin of the receptors is a man aged 55 to 70 with acute or convalescent COVID-19.

The rearrangement joins TRBV9 to TRBJ2-3; 7 positions agree with TRBD2. The CDR3 is 14 residues long. The ends lost 4 bases at V and 6 bases at J; junction bases unmatched: 8. Germline V gene lookup returns CDR1 SGDLS and CDR2 YYNGEE. The CDR3 sequence is CASSQSSGGDTQYF. Here the CDR3 DNA reads TGTGCCAGCAGCCAATCTTCCGGGGGGGATACGCAGTATTTT. The full variable domain, in which reference TRBV9 and TRBJ2-3 provide the parts outside the CDR3, is DSGVTQTPKHLITATGQRVTLRCSPRSGDLSVYWYQQSLDQGLQFLIQYYNGEERAKGNILERFSAQQFPDLHSELNLSSLELGDSALYFCASSQSSGGDTQYFGPGTRLTVL.

The chain uses TRBV10-2 and TRBJ1-2; 7 nucleotides match TRBD1. Germline lookup yields CDR1 WSHSY and CDR2 SAAADI. The CDR3 contains 14 residues. Trimming removed 0 bases from V and 8 bases from J; junction bases left unmatched: 6. Written as DNA, the CDR3 is TGCGCCAGCAGTGAGTCAGGGGGCGGCGGGGGCTACACCTTC. Protein product: CASSESGGGGGYTF.

V and J are TRBV19 and TRBJ1-5; 11 bases match TRBD1. The CDR3 sequence is 15 residues long. Losses at the gene ends were 5 bases for V and 7 bases for J; bases not matched to a gene: 7. The germline V gene has CDR1 LNHDA and CDR2 SQIVND (reference sequence). CDR3 sequence: CASSLSGTGGQPQHF. The CDR3 region has the DNA TGTGCCAGTAGTTTATCCGGGACAGGGGGACAGCCCCAGCATTTT.

J is TRBJ1-2 and V is TRBV19; D is possibly TRBD1 (6 bases). Looked up from germline, CDR1 is LNHDA and CDR2 is SQIVND (reference sequence). This CDR3 has 13 residues. Trimming stripped 4 bases from V and 8 bases from J, with 14 bases between. The CDR3 loop is CASSRGQLKGYTF. The CDR3 region has the DNA TGTGCCAGTAGTAGAGGACAGCTTAAAGGCTACACCTTC. Full variable domain (rest looked up from reference TRBV19 and TRBJ1-2): DGGITQSPKYLFRKEGQNVTLSCEQNLNHDAMYWYRQDPGQGLRLIYYSQIVNDFQKGDIAEGYSVSREKKESFPLTVTSAQKNPTAFYLCASSRGQLKGYTFGSGTRLTVV.

This sequence joins TRBV5-1 and TRBJ1-1, with TRBD1 matching over 12 bases. Germline values: CDR1 SGHRS, CDR2 YFSETQ. The CDR3 runs 15 residues. V was pared by 5 bases and J by 7 bases, with 9 bases of the junction left unmatched. CDR3: CASSNVGQGAVEAFF. DNA for the CDR3: TGCGCCAGCAGTAACGTGGGACAGGGGGCGGTTGAAGCTTTCTTT.

The chain employs TRBV6-5 and TRBJ2-7; possibly TRBD1 for D (6 bases). The germline V and J ends were trimmed by 6 bases and 0 bases, with 9 bases remaining between them. CDR1 is MNHEY and CDR2 is SVGAGI in the germline V gene. The CDR3 runs to 13 residues. In DNA, the CDR3 is TGTGCCAGCAGGGCGACAGGCTCCTACGAGCAGTACTTC. It is translated as CASRATGSYEQYF.

The rearrangement joins TRBV7-2 to TRBJ2-1, with TRBD1 matching over 7 bases. CDR1 is SGHTA and CDR2 is FQGNSA in the germline V gene. This CDR3 spans 15 amino acids. J was trimmed by 2 bases and V by 5 bases; bases with no gene match: 6. The CDR3 DNA sequence: TGTGCCAGCAGCAAGCGACAGGGCGCCTACAATGAGCAGTTCTTC. It translates to CASSKRQGAYNEQFF. Using reference TRBV7-2 and TRBJ2-1 for the parts outside the CDR3, the full variable domain is GAGVSQSPSNKVTEKGKDVELRCDPISGHTALYWYRQSLGQGLEFLIYFQGNSAPDKSGLPSDRFSAERTGGSVSTLTIQRTQQEDSAVYLCASSKRQGAYNEQFFGPGTRLTVL.

The count of this clone is one. The chain carries TRBV24-1 and TRBJ1-2, with 7 nucleotides matching TRBD1. After removal of 7 bases from V and 8 bases from J, the junction contained 6 bases not matched to a gene. Germline V lookup: CDR1 KGHDR, CDR2 SFDVKD. The CDR3 is made up of 12 amino acids. CDR3 residues: CATRNSQGGYTF. The CDR3 bases are TGTGCCACCAGGAATTCACAGGGGGGCTACACCTTC.

The V call is TRBV7-8, the J call TRBJ1-5, with TRBD1 matching over 9 bases. V shed 4 bases and J 6 bases; nucleotides not matched to a gene: 7. This CDR3 comprises 15 residues. Per the germline V gene, CDR1 is SGHVS and CDR2 is FQNEAQ. The CDR3 protein is CASSSTGGVGQPQHF. The CDR3 DNA follows: TGTGCCAGCAGCTCCACAGGGGGCGTTGGTCAGCCCCAGCATTTT.

CDR3 DNA: TGTGCCAGCAGCTTGGAACAGCGGGAGGTTAATGAGCAGTTCTTC. Translation gives CASSLEQREVNEQFF. V is TRBV5-6 and J is TRBJ2-1, with TRBD2 identical over 9 bases. Per the germline V gene, CDR1 is SGHDT and CDR2 is YYEEEE. The junction had 5 bases not matched to a gene; V was cut back by 0 bases and J by 7 bases. This CDR3 has 15 amino acids.

J is TRBJ2-2 and V is TRBV19; the match to TRBD2 covers 12 bases. Germline assignment: CDR1 LNHDA and CDR2 SQIVND (reference sequence). J was trimmed by 3 bases and V by 7 bases; bases with no gene match: 15. The CDR3 spans 19 residues. The CDR3 protein is CASTIHPGLAGRYTGELFF. Written as DNA, the CDR3 is TGTGCCAGTACCATACACCCAGGACTAGCGGGGCGATACACCGGGGAGCTGTTTTTT.

DNA for the CDR3: TGTGCCAGCAGCCGACTAGATTCGAGCACAGATACGCAGTATTTT. Protein product: CASSRLDSSTDTQYF. This chain links TRBV7-7 with TRBJ2-3; TRBD2 might be the D (6 bases). The CDR3 runs 15 residues. Germline V CDR1 and CDR2: SSHAT, FNYEAQ (reference sequence). Trimming took 5 bases from V and 0 from J, leaving 12 bases between them.

The chain is built from TRBV4-2 and TRBJ2-3; D is perhaps TRBD2 (6 bases). Germline V gene sequence: CDR1 LGHNA, CDR2 YNFKEQ. The CDR3 extends over 14 amino acids. Deletions cut 6 bases from V and 9 bases from J, with 19 bases between. DNA of the CDR3: TGTGCCAGCAGACAACAAGGCGGGGTTCCCACGCAGTATTTT. This sequence encodes CASRQQGGVPTQYF.

The chain employs TRBV7-3 and TRBJ2-3; 13 bases align to TRBD2. Germline CDR1 and CDR2: SGHTA and FQGTGA. V shed 5 bases and J 0 bases; nucleotides not matched to a gene: 2. The CDR3 runs 16 residues. CDR3 loop: CASSLGLAGSTDTQYF. The CDR3 DNA sequence: TGTGCCAGCAGCCTGGGACTAGCGGGGAGCACAGATACGCAGTATTTT.

V is TRBV30 and J is TRBJ2-3; the D gene is possibly TRBD2 (5 bases). From germline, CDR1 is GTSNPN and CDR2 SVGIG (reference sequence). The CDR3 runs 11 residues. Trimming pared 2 bases from V and 6 bases from J, leaving 6 bases between. The CDR3 is CAWSRGDTQYF. CDR3 sequence (DNA): TGTGCCTGGAGTCGCGGGGATACGCAGTATTTT.

The V call is TRBV27, the J call TRBJ1-2, with 7 bases aligning to TRBD1. This CDR3 has 15 amino acids. Germline-derived CDR1 and CDR2 are MNHEY and SMNVEV (reference sequence). After removal of 5 bases from V and 4 bases from J, the junction contained 10 bases not matched to a gene. The CDR3 reads CASSPGDSQAYGYTF. The DNA for the CDR3 is TGTGCCAGCAGTCCAGGGGACAGTCAAGCCTATGGCTACACCTTC.

This rearrangement joins TRBV2 to TRBJ1-2, with TRBD1 matching over 9 bases. This CDR3 comprises 12 residues. The V gene end was trimmed by 7 bases and the J gene end by 6 bases; junction bases not matched to a gene: 3. Germline V CDR1 and CDR2: SNHLY, FYNNEI. CDR3 loop: CASKDRGDGYTF. As DNA, the CDR3 is TGTGCCAGCAAGGACAGGGGAGATGGCTACACCTTC.

This clone was seen more than once but under ten times. The chain uses TRBV3-1 (or the pseudogene TRBV3-2) and TRBJ1-2; 7 nucleotides line up with TRBD1. The trim removed 2 bases at V and 2 bases at J, leaving 5 bases unmatched. Germline-derived CDR1 and CDR2 are LGHDT and YNNKEL (reference sequence). The CDR3 contains 15 residues. CDR3: CASSQSDRENYGYTF. In DNA form, the CDR3 reads TGTGCCAGCAGCCAATCAGACAGGGAGAACTATGGCTACACCTTC.

This clone was seen a single time. The rearrangement joins TRBV6-5 to TRBJ2-1; no firm D call. Deletions cut 2 bases from V and 0 bases from J, with 8 bases between. Germline loops: CDR1 MNHEY, CDR2 SVGAGI. The CDR3 sequence is 15 residues long. This CDR3 is CASSYGRISYNEQFF. The CDR3 nucleotides are TGTGCCAGCAGTTACGGCAGGATCTCCTACAATGAGCAGTTCTTC.

This clone was counted a few times. The chain couples TRBV5-1 to TRBJ2-7, with 10 bases that match TRBD2. The CDR3 spans 15 residues. J lost 3 bases, V lost 4 bases, and 7 bases had no gene match. CDR1 is SGHRS and CDR2 is YFSETQ in the germline V gene. DNA for the CDR3: TGCGCCAGCAGCGGCTGGACTAGCGGTATCTACGAGCAGTACTTC. Amino acid sequence: CASSGWTSGIYEQYF. The full variable domain, in which reference TRBV5-1 and TRBJ2-7 provide the parts outside the CDR3, is KAGVTQTPRYLIKTRGQQVTLSCSPISGHRSVSWYQQTPGQGLQFLFEYFSETQRNKGNFPGRFSGRQFSNSRSEMNVSTLELGDSALYLCASSGWTSGIYEQYFGPGTRLTVT.

J is TRBJ2-7 and V is TRBV5-1; TRBD1 aligns across 7 bases. With 4 bases clipped from V and 3 bases from J, the junction kept 10 bases outside the gene matches. The length of the CDR3 is 15 residues. Looked up from germline, CDR1 is SGHRS and CDR2 is YFSETQ. CDR3 residues: CASSPTGENFYEQYF. The CDR3 DNA reads as TGCGCCAGCAGCCCAACAGGGGAAAATTTCTACGAGCAGTACTTC.

Worth noting for this clone: Within the sample, other DNA sequences also encode this same CDR3. This sequence joins TRBV7-3 and TRBJ1-2; possible D gene TRBD1, 5 bases. The germline V gene has CDR1 SGHTA and CDR2 FQGTGA. This CDR3 region has 15 residues. The V end was cut by 1 base, the J end by 2 bases, with 11 bases between. The CDR3 DNA is TGTGCCAGCAGCTTAAGCGGGGGGAACAACTATGGCTACACCTTC. Translating it yields CASSLSGGNNYGYTF.

The chain joins TRBV5-1 to TRBJ1-1; 8 bases line up with TRBD1. The germline CDR1 and CDR2 sequences are SGHRS and YFSETQ. CDR3 length equals 16 residues. V lost 0 bases to trimming and J lost 3 bases; unmatched junction nucleotides: 7. CDR3 sequence: CASSLVAGGAYTEAFF. CDR3 nucleotides: TGCGCCAGCAGCTTGGTGGCAGGGGGCGCGTACACTGAAGCTTTCTTT.

The V gene is TRBV28, the J gene TRBJ1-2; TRBD1 matches 8 bases. Germline-derived CDR1 and CDR2 are MDHEN and SYDVKM. The CDR3 is 14 amino acids. Trimming took 10 bases from V and 6 from J; bases not matched to a gene: 13. The CDR3 sequence: CATPRTDRANGYTF. Here the CDR3 DNA reads TGTGCCACTCCTCGGACGGACAGGGCGAATGGCTACACCTTC.

In its sample, this clone was seen a few times. The J gene is TRBJ1-3, the V gene TRBV24-1, with a tentative D call TRBD1 (6 bases). CDR3 length: 15 residues. The germline V gene encodes CDR1 KGHDR and CDR2 SFDVKD. V lost 4 bases, J lost 2 bases, and 11 bases lay in between. The CDR3 DNA follows: TGTGCCACCAGTGAAGGGGGGGCCACTGGAAACACCATATATTTT. The encoded protein is CATSEGGATGNTIYF.

The J gene is TRBJ1-1, the V gene TRBV5-6; D unclear. CDR1 and CDR2 from the germline V gene are SGHDT and YYEEEE. The CDR3 is 13 amino acids. The germline V and J ends were trimmed by 2 bases and 1 base, with 6 bases remaining between them. The CDR3 is CASSFYTNTEAFF. Written as DNA, the CDR3 is TGTGCCAGCAGCTTCTATACGAACACTGAAGCTTTCTTT.

CDR3 in DNA: TGTGCCAGCGCGGACAGCAACACTGAAGCTTTCTTT. The encoded protein is CASADSNTEAFF. The V call is TRBV27, the J call TRBJ1-1, with D perhaps TRBD1 (6 bases). The CDR3 runs to 12 residues. V lost 8 bases to trimming and J lost 2 bases, with 9 bases between them. Germline values: CDR1 MNHEY, CDR2 SMNVEV (reference sequence).